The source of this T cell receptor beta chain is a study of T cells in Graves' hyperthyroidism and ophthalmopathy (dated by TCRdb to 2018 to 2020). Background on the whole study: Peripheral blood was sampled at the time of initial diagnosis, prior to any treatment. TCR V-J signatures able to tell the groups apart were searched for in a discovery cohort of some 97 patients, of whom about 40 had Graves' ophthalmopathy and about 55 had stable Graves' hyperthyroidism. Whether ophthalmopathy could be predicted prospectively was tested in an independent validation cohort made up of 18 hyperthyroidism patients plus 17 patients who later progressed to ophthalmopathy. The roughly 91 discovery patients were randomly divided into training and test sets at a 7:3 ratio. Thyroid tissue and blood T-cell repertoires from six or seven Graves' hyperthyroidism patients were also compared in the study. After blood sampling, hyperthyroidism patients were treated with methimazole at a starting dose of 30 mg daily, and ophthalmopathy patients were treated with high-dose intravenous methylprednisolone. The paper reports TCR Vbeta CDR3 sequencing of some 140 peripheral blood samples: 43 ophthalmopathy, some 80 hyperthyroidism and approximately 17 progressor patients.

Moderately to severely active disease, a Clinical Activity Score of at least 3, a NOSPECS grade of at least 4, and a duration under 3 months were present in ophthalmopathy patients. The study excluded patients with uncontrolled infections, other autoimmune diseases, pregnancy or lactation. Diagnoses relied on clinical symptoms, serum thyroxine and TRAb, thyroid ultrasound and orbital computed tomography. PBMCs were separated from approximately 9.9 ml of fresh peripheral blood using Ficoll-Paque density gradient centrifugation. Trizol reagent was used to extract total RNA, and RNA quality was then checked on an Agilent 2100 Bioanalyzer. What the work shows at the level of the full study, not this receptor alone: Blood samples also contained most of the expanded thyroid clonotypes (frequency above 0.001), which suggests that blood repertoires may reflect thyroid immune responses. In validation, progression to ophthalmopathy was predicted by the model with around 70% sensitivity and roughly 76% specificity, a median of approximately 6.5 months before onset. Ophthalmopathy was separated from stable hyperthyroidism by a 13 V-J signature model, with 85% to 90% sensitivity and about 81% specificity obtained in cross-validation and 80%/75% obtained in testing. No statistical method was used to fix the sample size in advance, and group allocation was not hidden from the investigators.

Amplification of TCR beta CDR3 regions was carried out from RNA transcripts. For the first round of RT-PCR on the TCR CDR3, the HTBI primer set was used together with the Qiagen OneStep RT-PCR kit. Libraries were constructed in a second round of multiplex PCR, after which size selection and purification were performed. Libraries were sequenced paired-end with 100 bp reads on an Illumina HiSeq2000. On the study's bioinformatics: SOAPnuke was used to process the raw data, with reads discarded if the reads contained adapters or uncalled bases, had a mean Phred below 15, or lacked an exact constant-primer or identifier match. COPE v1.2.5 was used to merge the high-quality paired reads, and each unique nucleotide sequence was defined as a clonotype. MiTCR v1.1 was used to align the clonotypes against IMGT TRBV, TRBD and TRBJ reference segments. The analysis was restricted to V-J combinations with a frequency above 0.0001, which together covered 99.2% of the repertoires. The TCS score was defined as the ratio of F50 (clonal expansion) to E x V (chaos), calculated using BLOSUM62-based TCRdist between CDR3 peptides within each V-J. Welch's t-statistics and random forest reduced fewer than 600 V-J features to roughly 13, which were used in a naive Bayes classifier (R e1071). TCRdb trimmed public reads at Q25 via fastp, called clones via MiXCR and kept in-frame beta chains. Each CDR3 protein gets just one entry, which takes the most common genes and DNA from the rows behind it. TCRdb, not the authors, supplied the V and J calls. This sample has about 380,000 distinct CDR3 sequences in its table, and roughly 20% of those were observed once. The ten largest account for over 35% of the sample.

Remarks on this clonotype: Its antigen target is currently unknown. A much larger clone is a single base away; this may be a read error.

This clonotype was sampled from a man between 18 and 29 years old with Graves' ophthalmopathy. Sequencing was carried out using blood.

The CDR3 protein: CASIRGPEGYGYTF. The nucleotide sequence reads TGCGCCAGCATTCGGGGCCCCGAAGGGTACGGCTACACCTTC. This sequence uses TRBV5-1 and TRBJ1-2; the D gene is possibly TRBD1, with 5 bases matching. V is reduced by 6 bases and J by 8 bases, leaving a spacing of 20 bases between them. There are 14 amino acids in the CDR3, from cysteine to phenylalanine inclusive. The sequence is cut down to CDR3 DNA, 42 bases in frame from base 1. CDR1 is given as SGHRS and CDR2 as YFSETQ, both from the germline V gene.